The 2 T cell receptor beta chains given below trace back to one sample, sequenced in a study of blood T cells in healthy people across ages. Next came a second PCR, run for about 7 to 12 cycles, which used a sample-barcoded 5' primer along with a J-beta primer mix. TCRdb reanalysed the 5' RACE reads using MiXCR and keeps one entry per CDR3 protein. The table records approximately 1.5 million distinct CDR3 sequences, under 55% of them present only once. Sequenced: blood. These receptors were taken from a woman aged 18-29 years in good health.

The rearrangement uses TRBV6-5 and TRBJ2-3; D perhaps matches TRBD1 (5 bases). The germline CDR1 and CDR2 sequences are MNHEY and SVGAGI. This CDR3 comprises 14 residues. Trimming cost V 7 bases and J 6 bases, with 17 bases left between them. The CDR3 sequence is CASKPGSLADTQYF. CDR3 DNA sequence: TGTGCCAGCAAACCAGGGTCCCTTGCGGATACGCAGTATTTT.

This clonotype occurred once. The CDR3 protein is CASSFRSVNEQFF. The CDR3 DNA reads TGTGCCAGCAGCTTCCGGAGTGTCAATGAGCAGTTCTTC. This chain uses TRBV11-2 with TRBJ2-1; D gene unclear. Germline CDR1 reads SGHAT; CDR2 reads FQNNGV. The CDR3 is 13 residues long. Trimming cost V 3 bases and J 6 bases, with 9 bases left between them.